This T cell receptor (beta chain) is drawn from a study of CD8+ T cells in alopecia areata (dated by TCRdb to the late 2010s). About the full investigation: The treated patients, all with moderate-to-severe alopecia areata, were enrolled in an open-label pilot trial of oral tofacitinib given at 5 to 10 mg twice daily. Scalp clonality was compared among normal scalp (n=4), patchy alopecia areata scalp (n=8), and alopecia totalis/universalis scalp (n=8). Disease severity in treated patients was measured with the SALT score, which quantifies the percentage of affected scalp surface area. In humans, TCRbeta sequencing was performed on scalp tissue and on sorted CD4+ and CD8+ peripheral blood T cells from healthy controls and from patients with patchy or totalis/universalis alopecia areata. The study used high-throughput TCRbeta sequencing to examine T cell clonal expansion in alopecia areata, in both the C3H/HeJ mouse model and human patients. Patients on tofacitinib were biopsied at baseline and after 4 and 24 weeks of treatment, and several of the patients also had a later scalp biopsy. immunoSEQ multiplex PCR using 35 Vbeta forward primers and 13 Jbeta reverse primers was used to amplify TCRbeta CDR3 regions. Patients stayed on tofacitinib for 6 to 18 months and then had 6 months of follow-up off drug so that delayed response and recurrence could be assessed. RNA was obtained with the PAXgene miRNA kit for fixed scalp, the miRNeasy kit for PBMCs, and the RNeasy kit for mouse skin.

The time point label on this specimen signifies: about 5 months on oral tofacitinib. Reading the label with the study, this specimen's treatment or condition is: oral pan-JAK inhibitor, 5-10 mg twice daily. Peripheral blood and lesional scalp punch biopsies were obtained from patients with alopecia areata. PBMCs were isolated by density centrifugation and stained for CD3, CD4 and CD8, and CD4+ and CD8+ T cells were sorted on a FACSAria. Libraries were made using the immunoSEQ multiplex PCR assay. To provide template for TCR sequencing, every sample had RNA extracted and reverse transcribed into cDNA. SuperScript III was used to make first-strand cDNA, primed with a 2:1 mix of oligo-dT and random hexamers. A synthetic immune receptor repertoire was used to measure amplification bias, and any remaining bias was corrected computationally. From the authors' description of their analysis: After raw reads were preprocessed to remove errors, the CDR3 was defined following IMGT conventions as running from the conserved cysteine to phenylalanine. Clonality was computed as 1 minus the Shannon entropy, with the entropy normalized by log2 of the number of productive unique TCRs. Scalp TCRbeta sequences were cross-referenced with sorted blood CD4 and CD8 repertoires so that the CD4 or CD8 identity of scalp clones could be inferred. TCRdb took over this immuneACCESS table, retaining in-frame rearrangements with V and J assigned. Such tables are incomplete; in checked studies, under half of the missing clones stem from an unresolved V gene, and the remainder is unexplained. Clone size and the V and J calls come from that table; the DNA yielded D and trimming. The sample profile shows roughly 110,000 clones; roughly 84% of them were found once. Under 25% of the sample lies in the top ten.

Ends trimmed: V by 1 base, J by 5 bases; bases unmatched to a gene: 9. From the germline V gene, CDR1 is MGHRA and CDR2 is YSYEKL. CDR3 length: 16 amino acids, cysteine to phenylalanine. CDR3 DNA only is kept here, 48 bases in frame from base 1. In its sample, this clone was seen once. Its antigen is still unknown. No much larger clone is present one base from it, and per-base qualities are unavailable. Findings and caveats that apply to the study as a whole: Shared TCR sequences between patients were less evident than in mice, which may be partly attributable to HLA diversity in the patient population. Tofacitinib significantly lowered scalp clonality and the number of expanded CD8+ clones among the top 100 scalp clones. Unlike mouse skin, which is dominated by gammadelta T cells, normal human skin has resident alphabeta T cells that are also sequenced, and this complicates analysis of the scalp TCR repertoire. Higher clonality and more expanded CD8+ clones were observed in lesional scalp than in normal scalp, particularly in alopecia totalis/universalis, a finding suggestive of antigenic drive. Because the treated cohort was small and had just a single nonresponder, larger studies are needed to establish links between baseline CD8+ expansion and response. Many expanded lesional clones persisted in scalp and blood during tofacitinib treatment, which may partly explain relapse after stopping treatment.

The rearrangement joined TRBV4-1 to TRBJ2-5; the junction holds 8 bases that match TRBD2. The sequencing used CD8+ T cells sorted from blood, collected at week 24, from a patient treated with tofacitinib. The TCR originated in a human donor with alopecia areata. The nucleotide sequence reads TGCGCCAGCAGCCAAGGGTGGCGGGGGGAGAGCGAGACCCAGTACTTC. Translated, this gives CASSQGWRGESETQYF.